Presented here are 27 T cell receptor beta chains from one specimen sequenced in a study of CD8+CD57+ T cells in acquired aplastic anemia. Profiling that covered TCR beta VDJ and CDR3 relied on genomic DNA as its template. From the reads, TCRdb called clonotypes with MiXCR, one entry per CDR3 protein. The sample has some 180,000 distinct CDR3 sequences; 63% are singletons. For sequencing, patients were chosen who had shown expansion of CD8+CD57+ cells by flow cytometry. Sequencing was done on a sample of sorted CD4+, CD8+, or CD8+CD57+ T cells (not recorded which) from PBMCs. Receptors originate from a human donor with aplastic anemia.

The chain uses TRBV24-1 and TRBJ2-1; possible D gene TRBD2, 5 bases. Germline-derived CDR1 and CDR2 are KGHDR and SFDVKD. The V and J ends lost 8 bases and 2 bases respectively, with 21 bases between them. This CDR3 is built from 17 residues. The CDR3 nucleotides are TGTGCCACCAACACTGGTTACGGAGGACCTACCTACAATGAGCAGTTCTTC. It encodes CATNTGYGGPTYNEQFF.

In DNA, the CDR3 is TGCGCCAGCAGTGAGAATTGGGAGCTGTTTTTT. Its translation: CASSENWELFF. The gene calls are TRBV10-1 and TRBJ2-2; D call uncertain. Trimming cost V 2 bases and J 9 bases, with 4 bases left between them. In germline, CDR1 is WNHNN, CDR2 SYGVQD (reference sequence). This CDR3 comprises 11 residues.

The table lists this clonotype with many counts. DNA for the CDR3: TGTGCCAGTACCCAAGGACCATTAAACACTGAAGCTTTCTTT. Its protein product is CASTQGPLNTEAFF. This chain joins TRBV19 and TRBJ1-1; no clear D. CDR1 LNHDA and CDR2 SQIVND come from the germline V gene (reference sequence). CDR3 length: 14 amino acids. V lost 7 bases and J lost 2, with 14 bases in between. The variable domain in full, with the rest retrieved from reference TRBV19 and TRBJ1-1, is DGGITQSPKYLFRKEGQNVTLSCEQNLNHDAMYWYRQDPGQGLRLIYYSQIVNDFQKGDIAEGYSVSREKKESFPLTVTSAQKNPTAFYLCASTQGPLNTEAFFGQGTRLTVV.

The CDR3 sequence: CAISEQGRNYGYTF. The CDR3 nucleotides read TGTGCCATCAGTGAGCAAGGCAGGAACTATGGCTACACCTTC. The chain is built from TRBV10-3 and TRBJ1-2; no firm D call. CDR1 and CDR2 from the germline V gene are ENHRY and SYGVKD. The length of the CDR3 is 14 residues. V dropped 2 bases and J dropped 2 bases, with 9 bases sitting between them.

In its sample, this clonotype was seen many times. The chain is built from TRBV5-1 and TRBJ2-2; 7 bases are shared with TRBD1. CDR1 SGHRS and CDR2 YFSETQ come from the germline V gene. Trimming took 1 base from V and 4 from J; bases not matched to a gene: 4. This CDR3 is 15 amino acids long. CDR3 sequence (DNA): TGCGCCAGCAGCTTGTGGGCAGGGGGCACCGGGGAGCTGTTTTTT. Its translation is CASSLWAGGTGELFF.

The V call is TRBV7-9, the J call TRBJ2-4; TRBD2 is a possible D gene (5 bases). CDR3 length equals 16 residues. Germline V gene lookup returns CDR1 SEHNR and CDR2 FQNEAQ (reference sequence). The V gene lost 5 bases and the J gene lost 7 bases, with 21 bases spanning the gap. The CDR3 DNA is TGTGCCAGCAGCCCCTTATTTAGGACCGGGGAGAACATTCAGTACTTC. Amino acids: CASSPLFRTGENIQYF. The complete variable domain, with remaining parts taken from reference TRBV7-9 and TRBJ2-4, reads DTGVSQNPRHKITKRGQNVTFRCDPISEHNRLYWYRQTLGQGPEFLTYFQNEAQLEKSRLLSDRFSAERPKGSFSTLEIQRTEQGDSAMYLCASSPLFRTGENIQYFGAGTRLSVL.

This clonotype appeared once. The CDR3 loop reads CASSPERGEETQYF. CDR3 DNA: TGCGCCAGCAGCCCAGAGAGAGGAGAAGAGACCCAGTACTTC. This chain uses TRBV5-1 with TRBJ2-5; the D is unclear. V shed 4 bases and J shed 3 bases, with 13 bases lying between them. Germline loops: CDR1 SGHRS, CDR2 YFSETQ. The CDR3 contains 14 residues.

In the case of this clonotype: A much larger clone differs by one base, so this may be a read error. The chain combines TRBV15 with TRBJ1-3, with a tentative D call TRBD1 (5 bases). The CDR3 runs to 15 residues. With 0 bases removed from V and 1 base from J, the gap between germline ends came to 7 bases. Germline V CDR1 and CDR2: LNHNV, YYDKDF (reference sequence). CDR3 sequence (DNA): TGTGCCACCAGCAGAGATTGGGGGTCTGGAAACACCATATATTTT. It specifies CATSRDWGSGNTIYF.

This clonotype has a single count. Written as DNA, the CDR3 is TGCGCCAGCAGCTTGGTGTTGCGAGAAAATGAGCAGTTCTTC. This gives the protein CASSLVLRENEQFF. This chain joins TRBV5-1 and TRBJ2-1; D is unresolved. V dropped 0 bases and J dropped 7 bases, with 11 bases sitting between them. The CDR3 loop spans 14 amino acids. Germline V gene lookup returns CDR1 SGHRS and CDR2 YFSETQ.

The rearrangement joins TRBV4-1 to TRBJ2-7; D ambiguous. The germline V and J ends were trimmed by 1 base and 6 bases, with 10 bases remaining between them. CDR3 size: 13 residues. Germline CDR1 reads MGHRA; CDR2 reads YSYEKL. Here the CDR3 DNA reads TGCGCCAGCAGCCAAGCGTTTGCAGCCGAGCAGTACTTC. Translating gives CASSQAFAAEQYF.

Only one count was recorded for this clonotype. This sequence joins TRBV5-4 and TRBJ2-3; 12 bases line up with TRBD1. V lost 0 bases to trimming and J lost 1 base; unmatched junction nucleotides: 3. The germline CDR1 and CDR2 sequences are SGHNT and YYREEE (reference sequence). CDR3 size: 17 residues. The CDR3 DNA reads as TGTGCCAGCAGCTTGGCTCGGGACAGGGGGCGCACAGATACGCAGTATTTT. Translating gives CASSLARDRGRTDTQYF. The variable domain in full, with the rest retrieved from reference TRBV5-4 and TRBJ2-3, is ETGVTQSPTHLIKTRGQQVTLRCSSQSGHNTVSWYQQALGQGPQFIFQYYREEENGRGNFPPRFSGLQFPNYSSELNVNALELDDSALYLCASSLARDRGRTDTQYFGPGTRLTVL.

This chain uses TRBV10-3 with TRBJ1-2; D may be TRBD1 (5 bases). V was clipped by 3 bases and J by 4 bases, with 15 bases between them. The CDR3 spans 15 residues. Germline loops: CDR1 ENHRY, CDR2 SYGVKD. The CDR3 is CAISDVRGGVYGYTF. The CDR3 nucleotides read TGTGCCATCAGTGACGTACGTGGAGGGGTCTATGGCTACACCTTC.

This clonotype was picked up one time. This sequence joins TRBV18 and TRBJ2-7; 8 nucleotides line up with TRBD2. V trimming: 6 bases; J trimming: 2 bases; junction bases outside the gene matches: 6. The CDR3 runs to 14 residues. CDR1 is KGHSH, CDR2 LQKENI, per germline. The CDR3: CASSKAGVAYEQYF. The DNA for the CDR3 is TGTGCCAGCTCTAAAGCGGGAGTCGCCTACGAGCAGTACTTC.

V is TRBV4-1 and J is TRBJ2-5; D unclear. Germline CDR1 reads MGHRA; CDR2 reads YSYEKL. The CDR3 covers 13 residues. Deletions cut 4 bases from V and 2 bases from J, with 8 bases between. DNA for the CDR3: TGCGCCAGCAGCCCAGTCGGGCAAGAGACCCAGTACTTC. Its translation is CASSPVGQETQYF.

This clonotype has at least ten counts. The CDR3 DNA sequence: TGTGCCAGCAGTCCAGGACAGGCCCCCAATGAGCAGTTCTTC. It translates to CASSPGQAPNEQFF. The J gene is TRBJ2-1, the V gene TRBV6-6, with 7 bases that match TRBD1. V was pared by 5 bases and J by 6 bases, with 7 bases of the junction left unmatched. Looked up from germline, CDR1 is MNHNY and CDR2 is SVGAGI (reference sequence). The CDR3 length is 14 residues.

This clonotype came up once. This sequence joins TRBV7-2 and TRBJ2-3; 11 bases agree with TRBD1. J gave up 1 base and V 5 bases, and 5 bases lay outside the gene matches. CDR3 length: 16 amino acids. Germline-derived CDR1 and CDR2 are SGHTA and FQGNSA. The CDR3 DNA follows: TGTGCCAGCAGCAAAGGGACAGGGGGAGGCACAGATACGCAGTATTTT. This codes for CASSKGTGGGTDTQYF.

This clonotype is medium-sized (0.01 to 0.1%). The chain has TRBV25-1 and TRBJ2-2; TRBD2 matches at 10 bases. V lost 5 bases and J lost 6; bases outside the gene matches: 21. Germline V gene lookup returns CDR1 MGHDK and CDR2 SYGVNS. CDR3 size: 20 residues. This CDR3 is CASSPSSLERGGSAAGELFF. CDR3 sequence (DNA): TGTGCCAGCAGTCCTTCCTCTCTAGAGCGGGGGGGAAGCGCGGCCGGGGAGCTGTTTTTT.

Of note for this clonotype: Its ends do not fully match the called genes, so a read error is possible. This chain joins TRBV5-4 and TRBJ2-2; D perhaps matches TRBD2 (5 bases). Germline lookup yields CDR1 SGHNT and CDR2 YYREEE (reference sequence). This CDR3 is 13 amino acids long. The CDR3 region is CASSGPNTGELFF. In DNA, the CDR3 is TGCGCCAGCAGCGGACCGAACACCGGGGAGCTGTTTTTT. The whole variable domain, filled in from reference TRBV5-4 and TRBJ2-2, reads ETGVTQSPTHLIKTRGQQVTLRCSSQSGHNTVSWYQQALGQGPQFIFQYYREEENGRGNFPPRFSGLQFPNYSSELNVNALELDDSALYLCASSGPNTGELFFGEGSRLTVL.

Notes on this clonotype: A junction boundary mismatches the germline segment, possibly from a read error. The V and J genes are TRBV25-1 and TRBJ2-5; D unclear. This CDR3 comprises 14 residues. Per germline, CDR1 MGHDK and CDR2 SYGVNS. The CDR3 bases are TGTGCTAGCAGTGATTTAAGAGCAGGAGAGAACCAGTACTTC. Translating it yields CASSDLRAGENQYF.

V usage is TRBV2 and J usage is TRBJ1-6, with 7 bases identical to TRBD1. The CDR3 consists of 15 residues. Germline V gives CDR1 SNHLY, CDR2 FYNNEI. The J segment lost 13 bases and the V segment lost 11 bases, leaving 20 bases of the junction unmatched. The CDR3 region is CAGGDSFNAYMPLHF. The CDR3 nucleotides read TGTGCCGGGGGGGACAGTTTTAACGCCTATATGCCCCTCCACTTT. The full variable domain, its missing parts supplied by reference TRBV2 and TRBJ1-6, is EPEVTQTPSHQVTQMGQEVILRCVPISNHLYFYWYRQILGQKVEFLVSFYNNEISEKSEIFDDQFSVERPDGSNFTLKIRSTKLEDSAMYFCAGGDSFNAYMPLHFGNGTRLTVT.

This clonotype was seen at least ten times. The CDR3 sequence: CASSLGGTPYEQYF. In nucleotides, the CDR3 is TGTGCCAGCAGCTTAGGGGGTACGCCCTACGAGCAGTACTTC. The chain couples TRBV5-8 to TRBJ2-7, with D tentatively TRBD1 (6 bases). This CDR3 is 14 amino acids long. Germline CDR1 SGHTS, CDR2 YDEGEE. The germline V and J ends were trimmed by 2 bases and 2 bases, with 11 bases remaining between them.

This clonotype showed up just once. This may be a read error: a much more frequent sequence differs by one nucleotide. The gene calls are TRBV6-5 and TRBJ1-1, with D maybe TRBD1 (5 bases). V lost 11 bases to trimming and J lost 8 bases, with 15 bases between them. Germline V gene lookup returns CDR1 MNHEY and CDR2 SVGAGI. The CDR3 has 11 residues. The CDR3 coding sequence is TGTGCCGGCGGGGGGAGTTTAGAAGCTTTCTTT. Protein: CAGGGSLEAFF.

The rearrangement joins TRBV6-5 to TRBJ2-5; possible D gene TRBD2, 7 bases. V was cut by 7 bases and J by 1 base, with 13 bases left in between. Germline CDR1 MNHEY, CDR2 SVGAGI. There are 14 residues in the CDR3. CDR3: CASTIGGAQETQYF. CDR3 in DNA: TGTGCCAGCACCATAGGGGGGGCCCAAGAGACCCAGTACTTC.

V is TRBV24-1 and J is TRBJ2-7; TRBD1 aligns across 7 bases. In germline, CDR1 is KGHDR, CDR2 SFDVKD. This CDR3 is built from 13 residues. Trimming took 7 bases from V and 0 from J; bases not matched to a gene: 2. The CDR3 protein is CATRRDSSYEQYF. The CDR3 DNA reads as TGTGCCACCAGAAGGGACAGCTCCTACGAGCAGTACTTC.

This chain links TRBV19 with TRBJ1-2; perhaps TRBD1 as D (5 bases). The CDR3 consists of 14 residues. CDR1 and CDR2 (germline): LNHDA, SQIVND (reference sequence). Deletions cut 7 bases from V and 4 bases from J, with 16 bases between. The CDR3 DNA reads TGTGCCAGTACTCAGGGTAGAAGAAGCTATGGCTACACCTTC. Protein product: CASTQGRRSYGYTF.

Concerning this clonotype itself: A much larger clone sits a single nucleotide away, making a read error possible. As the CDR3 is not closed by the conserved phenylalanine or tryptophan, this likely results from a read error. V gene TRBV5-4 combines with J gene TRBJ2-1; D is possibly TRBD2 (5 bases). Germline lookup yields CDR1 SGHNT and CDR2 YYREEE (reference sequence). CDR3 length equals 12 residues. The V end was cut by 4 bases, the J end by 8 bases, with 10 bases between. In DNA, the CDR3 is TGTGCCAGCAGCCCGGGAAGGGATGAGCAGTTCCTC. Amino acids: CASSPGRDEQFL.

The chain is built from TRBV20-1 and TRBJ2-3, with TRBD2 matching over 9 bases. This CDR3 contains 14 residues. Germline V gene data show CDR1 as DFQATT and CDR2 as SNEGSKA (reference sequence). As DNA, the CDR3 is TGCAATCCCCCGGGACTAGCTAGCACAGATACGCAGTATTTT. It translates to CNPPGLASTDTQYF.